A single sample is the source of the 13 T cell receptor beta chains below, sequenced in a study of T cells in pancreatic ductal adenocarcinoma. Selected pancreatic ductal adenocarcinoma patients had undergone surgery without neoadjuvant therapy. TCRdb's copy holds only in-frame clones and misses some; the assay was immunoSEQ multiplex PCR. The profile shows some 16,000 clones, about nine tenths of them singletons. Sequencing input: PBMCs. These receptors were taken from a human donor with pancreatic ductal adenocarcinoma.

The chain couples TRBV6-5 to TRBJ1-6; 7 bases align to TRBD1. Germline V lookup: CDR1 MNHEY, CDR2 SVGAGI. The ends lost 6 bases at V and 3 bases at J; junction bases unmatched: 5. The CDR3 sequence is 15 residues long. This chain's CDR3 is CASRTGQRYNSPLHF. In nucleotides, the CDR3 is TGTGCCAGCAGGACGGGACAGCGCTATAATTCACCCCTCCACTTT.

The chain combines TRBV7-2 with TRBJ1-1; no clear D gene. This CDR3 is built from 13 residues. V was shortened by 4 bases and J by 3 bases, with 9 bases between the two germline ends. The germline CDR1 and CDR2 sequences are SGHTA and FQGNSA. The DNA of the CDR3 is TGTGCCAGCAGCTGGAAGGAGTACACTGAAGCTTTCTTT. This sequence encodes CASSWKEYTEAFF. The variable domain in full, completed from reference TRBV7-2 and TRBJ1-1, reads GAGVSQSPSNKVTEKGKDVELRCDPISGHTALYWYRQSLGQGLEFLIYFQGNSAPDKSGLPSDRFSAERTGGSVSTLTIQRTQQEDSAVYLCASSWKEYTEAFFGQGTRLTVV.

This CDR3 reads CASSLAWTGRETQYF. In nucleotides, the CDR3 is TGTGCCAGCAGCTTAGCCTGGACAGGACGAGAGACCCAGTACTTC. The rearrangement links TRBV7-2 to TRBJ2-5; 7 positions match TRBD1. Trimming took 0 bases from V and 4 from J; bases not matched to a gene: 5. This CDR3 comprises 15 residues. Germline CDR1 and CDR2: SGHTA and FQGNSA.

The CDR3, as DNA: TGTGCCAGTAGTAGAGGGGTGACAGGGTCGTTCGGCTACACCTTC. Protein sequence: CASSRGVTGSFGYTF. The chain recombines TRBV19 with TRBJ1-2; 7 bases are a match to TRBD1. The CDR3 extends over 15 amino acids. J was trimmed by 8 bases and V by 4 bases; bases with no gene match: 13. Germline CDR1 and CDR2: LNHDA and SQIVND (reference sequence).

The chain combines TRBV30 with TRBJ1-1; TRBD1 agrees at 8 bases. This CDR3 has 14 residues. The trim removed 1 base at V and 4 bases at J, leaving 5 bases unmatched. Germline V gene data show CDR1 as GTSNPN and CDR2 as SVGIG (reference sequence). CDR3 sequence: CAWSEQTGGTEAFF. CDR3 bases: TGTGCCTGGAGTGAACAAACAGGGGGCACTGAAGCTTTCTTT.

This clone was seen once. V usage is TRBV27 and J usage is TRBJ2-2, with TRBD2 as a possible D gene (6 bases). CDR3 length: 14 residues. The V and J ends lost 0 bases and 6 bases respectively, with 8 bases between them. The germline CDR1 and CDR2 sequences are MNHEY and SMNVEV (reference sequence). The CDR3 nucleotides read TGTGCCAGCAGTTTATCGCGACTAGCCGGGGAGCTGTTTTTT. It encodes CASSLSRLAGELFF.

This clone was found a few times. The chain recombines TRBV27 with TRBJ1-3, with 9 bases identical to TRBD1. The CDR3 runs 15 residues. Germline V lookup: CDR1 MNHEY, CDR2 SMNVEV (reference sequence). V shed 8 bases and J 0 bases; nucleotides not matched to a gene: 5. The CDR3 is CASQRTGASGNTIYF. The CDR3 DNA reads TGTGCCAGCCAGCGGACAGGGGCCTCTGGAAACACCATATATTTT.

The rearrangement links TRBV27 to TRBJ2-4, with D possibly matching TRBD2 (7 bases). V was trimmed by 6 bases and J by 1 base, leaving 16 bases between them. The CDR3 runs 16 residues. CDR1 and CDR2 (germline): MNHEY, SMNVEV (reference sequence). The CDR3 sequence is CASSSRGGKAKNIQYF. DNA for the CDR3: TGTGCCAGCAGCTCGAGGGGGGGTAAGGCCAAAAACATTCAGTACTTC.

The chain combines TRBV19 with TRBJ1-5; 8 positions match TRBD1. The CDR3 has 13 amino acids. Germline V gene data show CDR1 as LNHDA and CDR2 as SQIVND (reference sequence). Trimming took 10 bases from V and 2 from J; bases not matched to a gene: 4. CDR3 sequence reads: CATGTGGNQPQHF. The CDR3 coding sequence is TGTGCCACCGGGACAGGAGGCAATCAGCCCCAGCATTTT.

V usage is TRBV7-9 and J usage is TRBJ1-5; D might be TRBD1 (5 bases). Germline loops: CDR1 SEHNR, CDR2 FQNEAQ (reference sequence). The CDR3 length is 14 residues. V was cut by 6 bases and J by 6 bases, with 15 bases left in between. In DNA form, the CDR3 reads TGTGCCAGCAGTTTAAACCATCAGGGTCAGCCCCAGCATTTT. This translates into CASSLNHQGQPQHF.

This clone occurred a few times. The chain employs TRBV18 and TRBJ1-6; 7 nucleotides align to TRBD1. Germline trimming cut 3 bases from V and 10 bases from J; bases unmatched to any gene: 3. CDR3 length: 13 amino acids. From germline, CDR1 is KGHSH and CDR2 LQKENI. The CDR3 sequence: CASSPDRESPLHF. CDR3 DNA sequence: TGTGCCAGCTCACCCGACAGGGAATCACCCCTCCACTTT. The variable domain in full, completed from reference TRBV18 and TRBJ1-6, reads NAGVMQNPRHLVRRRGQEARLRCSPMKGHSHVYWYRQLPEEGLKFMVYLQKENIIDESGMPKERFSAEFPKEGPSILRIQQVVRGDSAAYFCASSPDRESPLHFGNGTRLTVT.

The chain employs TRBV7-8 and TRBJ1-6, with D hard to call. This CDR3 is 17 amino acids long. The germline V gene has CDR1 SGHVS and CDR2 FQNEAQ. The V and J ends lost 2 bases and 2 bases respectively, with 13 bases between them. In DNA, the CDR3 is TGTGCCAGCAGCTTATGGGCAGGTGATACCTATAATTCACCCCTCCACTTT. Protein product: CASSLWAGDTYNSPLHF.

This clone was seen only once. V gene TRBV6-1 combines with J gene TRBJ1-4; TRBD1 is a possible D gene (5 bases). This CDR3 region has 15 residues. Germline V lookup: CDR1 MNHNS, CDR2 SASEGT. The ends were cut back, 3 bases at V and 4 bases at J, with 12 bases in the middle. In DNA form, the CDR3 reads TGTGCCAGCAGTGACCGACAGACGATTAATGAAAAACTGTTTTTT. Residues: CASSDRQTINEKLFF.